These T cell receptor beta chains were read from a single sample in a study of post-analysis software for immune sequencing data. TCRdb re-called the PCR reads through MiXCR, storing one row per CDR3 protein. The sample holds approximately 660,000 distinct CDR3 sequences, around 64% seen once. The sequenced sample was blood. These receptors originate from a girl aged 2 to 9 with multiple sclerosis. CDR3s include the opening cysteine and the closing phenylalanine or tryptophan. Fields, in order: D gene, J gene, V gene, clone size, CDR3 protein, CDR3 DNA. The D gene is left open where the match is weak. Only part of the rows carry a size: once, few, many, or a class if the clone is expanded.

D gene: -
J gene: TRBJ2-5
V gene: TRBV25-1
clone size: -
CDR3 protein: CASSEYPGKMRETQYF
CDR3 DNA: TGTGCCAGCAGTGAATATCCGGGTAAAATGCGAGAGACCCAGTACTTC

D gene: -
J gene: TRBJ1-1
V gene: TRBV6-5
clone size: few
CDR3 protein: CASSGVRNTEAFF
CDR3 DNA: TGTGCCAGCAGTGGGGTCAGGAACACTGAAGCTTTCTTT

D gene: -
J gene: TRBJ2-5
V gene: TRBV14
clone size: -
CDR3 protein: CASSQMDETQYF
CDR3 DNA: TGTGCCAGCAGCCAGATGGATGAGACCCAGTACTTC

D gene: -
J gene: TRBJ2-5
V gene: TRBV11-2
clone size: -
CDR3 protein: CASSLGAGTETQYF
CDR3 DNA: TGTGCCAGCAGCTTAGGGGCAGGGACGGAGACCCAGTACTTC

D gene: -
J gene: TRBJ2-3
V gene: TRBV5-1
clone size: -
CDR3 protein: CASSLGERSTDTQYF
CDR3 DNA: TGCGCCAGCAGCTTGGGTGAGAGAAGCACAGATACGCAGTATTTT

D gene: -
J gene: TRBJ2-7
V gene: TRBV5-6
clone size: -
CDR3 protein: CASSGWGNRDNYEQYF
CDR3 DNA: TGTGCCAGCAGTGGATGGGGAAACAGGGACAACTACGAGCAGTACTTC

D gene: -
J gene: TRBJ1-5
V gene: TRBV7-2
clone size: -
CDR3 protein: CASSDRQNSNQPQHF
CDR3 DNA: TGTGCCAGCAGCGACCGACAGAATAGCAATCAGCCCCAGCATTTT

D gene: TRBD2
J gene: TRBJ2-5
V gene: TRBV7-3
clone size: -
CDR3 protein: CASSLSGGVKETQYF
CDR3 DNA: TGTGCCAGCAGCTTATCTGGGGGGGTCAAAGAGACCCAGTACTTC

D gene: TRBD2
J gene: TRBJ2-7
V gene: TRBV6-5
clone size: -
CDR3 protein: CASRAPSGGAYEQYF
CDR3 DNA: TGTGCCAGCAGGGCCCCTAGCGGGGGGGCCTACGAGCAGTACTTT

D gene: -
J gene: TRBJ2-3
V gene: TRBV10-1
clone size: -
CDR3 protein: CASSDPEMGTDTQYF
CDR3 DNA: TGCGCCAGCAGTGACCCAGAGATGGGCACAGATACGCAGTATTTT

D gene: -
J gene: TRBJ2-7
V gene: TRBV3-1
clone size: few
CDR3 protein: CASSQTATYEQYF
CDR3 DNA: TGTGCCAGCAGCCAGACGGCCACCTACGAGCAGTACTTC

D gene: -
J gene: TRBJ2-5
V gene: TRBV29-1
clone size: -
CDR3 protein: CSVASGSETQYF
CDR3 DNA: TGCAGCGTTGCTTCGGGGAGCGAGACCCAGTACTTC

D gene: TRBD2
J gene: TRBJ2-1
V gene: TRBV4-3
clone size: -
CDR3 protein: CASSQDRTGGPDEQFF
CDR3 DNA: TGCGCCAGCAGCCAAGATAGAACGGGGGGGCCCGATGAGCAGTTCTTC

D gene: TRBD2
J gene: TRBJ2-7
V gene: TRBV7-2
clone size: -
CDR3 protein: CASSLVAGEPSYEQYF
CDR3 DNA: TGTGCCAGCAGCTTAGTGGCGGGAGAACCGTCCTACGAGCAGTACTTC

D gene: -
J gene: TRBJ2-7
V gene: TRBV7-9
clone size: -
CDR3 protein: CASSLAGDIEQYF
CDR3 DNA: TGTGCCAGCAGCTTAGCGGGGGATATTGAGCAGTACTTC

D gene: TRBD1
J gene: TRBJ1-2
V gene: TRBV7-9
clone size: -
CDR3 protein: CASSETGTVNYGYTF
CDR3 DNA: TGTGCCAGCAGCGAAACCGGGACAGTCAACTATGGCTACACCTTC

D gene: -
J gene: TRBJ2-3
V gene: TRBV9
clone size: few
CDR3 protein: CASSGGWDGADTQYF
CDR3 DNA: TGTGCCAGCAGCGGAGGTTGGGACGGGGCAGATACGCAGTATTTT

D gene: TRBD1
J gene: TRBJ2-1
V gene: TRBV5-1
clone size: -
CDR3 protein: CASSSTGGPNEQFF
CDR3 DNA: TGCGCCAGCAGCTCGACAGGGGGGCCCAATGAGCAGTTCTTC

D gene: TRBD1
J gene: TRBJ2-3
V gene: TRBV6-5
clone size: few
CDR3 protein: CASSYTPGQGSTDTQYF
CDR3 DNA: TGTGCCAGCAGTTACACACCGGGACAGGGTAGCACAGATACGCAGTATTTT

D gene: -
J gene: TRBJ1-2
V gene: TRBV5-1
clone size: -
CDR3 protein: CASSLAGEDYGYTF
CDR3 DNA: TGCGCCAGCAGCTTGGCCGGGGAGGACTATGGCTACACCTTC

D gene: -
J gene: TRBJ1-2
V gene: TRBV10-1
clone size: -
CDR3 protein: CASSDTHNYGYTF
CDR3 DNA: TGCGCCAGCAGTGACACCCATAACTATGGCTACACCTTC

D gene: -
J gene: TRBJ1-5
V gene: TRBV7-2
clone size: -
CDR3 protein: CASSPNRARQPQHF
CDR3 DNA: TGTGCCAGCAGCCCCAACAGGGCCCGTCAGCCCCAGCATTTT

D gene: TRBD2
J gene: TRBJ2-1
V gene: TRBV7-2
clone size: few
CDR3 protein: CASSPPGLVNNEQFF
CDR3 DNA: TGTGCCAGCAGCCCACCGGGACTAGTGAACAATGAGCAGTTCTTC

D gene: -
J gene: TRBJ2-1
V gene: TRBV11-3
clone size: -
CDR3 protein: CASSLDGGPLGEEQFF
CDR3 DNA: TGTGCCAGCAGCTTAGACGGGGGGCCCCTTGGGGAAGAGCAGTTCTTC

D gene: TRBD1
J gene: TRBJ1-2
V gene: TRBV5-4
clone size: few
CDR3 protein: CASSSGTGNYGYTF
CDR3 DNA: TGTGCCAGCAGCTCAGGGACAGGGAACTATGGCTACACCTTT

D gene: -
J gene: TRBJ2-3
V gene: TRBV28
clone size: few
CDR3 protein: CASRPPGLSTDTQYF
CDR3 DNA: TGTGCCAGCAGGCCCCCAGGGCTGAGCACGGATACGCAGTATTTT

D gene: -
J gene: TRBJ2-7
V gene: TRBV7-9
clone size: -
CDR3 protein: CASSLGTRGRDEQYF
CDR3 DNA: TGTGCCAGCAGCTTAGGGACCAGGGGAAGGGACGAGCAGTACTTC

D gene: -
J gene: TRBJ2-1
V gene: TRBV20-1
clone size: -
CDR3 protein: CSATLRSNEQFF
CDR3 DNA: TGCAGTGCTACCCTAAGGAGCAATGAGCAGTTCTTC

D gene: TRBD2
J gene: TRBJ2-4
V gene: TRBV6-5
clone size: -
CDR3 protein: CASSYSQTSGQNIQYF
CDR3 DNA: TGTGCCAGCAGTTACTCCCAAACTAGCGGTCAAAACATTCAGTACTTC

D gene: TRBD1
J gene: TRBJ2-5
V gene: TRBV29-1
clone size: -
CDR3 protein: CSVSDRQRETQYF
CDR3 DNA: TGCAGCGTTTCGGACAGGCAGAGGGAGACCCAGTACTTC

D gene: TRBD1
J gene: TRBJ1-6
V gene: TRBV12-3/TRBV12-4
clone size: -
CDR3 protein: CTSSLRTGHNSPLHF
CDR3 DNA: TGTACCAGCAGCCTAAGGACAGGGCATAATTCACCCCTCCACTTT